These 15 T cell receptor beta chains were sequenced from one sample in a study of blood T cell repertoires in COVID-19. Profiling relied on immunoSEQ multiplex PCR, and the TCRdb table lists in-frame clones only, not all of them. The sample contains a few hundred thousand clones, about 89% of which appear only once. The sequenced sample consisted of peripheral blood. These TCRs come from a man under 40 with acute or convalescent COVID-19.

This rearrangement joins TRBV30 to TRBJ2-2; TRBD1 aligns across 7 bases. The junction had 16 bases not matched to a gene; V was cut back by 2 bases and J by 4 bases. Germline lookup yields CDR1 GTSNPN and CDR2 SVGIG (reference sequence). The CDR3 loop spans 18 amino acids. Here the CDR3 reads CAWSFHPLTGVSTGELFF. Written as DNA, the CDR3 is TGTGCCTGGAGTTTTCACCCTCTAACAGGGGTGTCCACCGGGGAGCTGTTTTTT.

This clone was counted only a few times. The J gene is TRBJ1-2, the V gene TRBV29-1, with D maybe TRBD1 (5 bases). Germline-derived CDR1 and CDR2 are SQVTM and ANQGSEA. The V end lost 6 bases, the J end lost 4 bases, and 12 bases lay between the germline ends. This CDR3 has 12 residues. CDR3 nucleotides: TGCAGCGTCCTTCCTGACAGCTATGGCTACACCTTC. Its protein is CSVLPDSYGYTF. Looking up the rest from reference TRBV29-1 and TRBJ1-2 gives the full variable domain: SAVISQKPSRDICQRGTSLTIQCQVDSQVTMMFWYRQQPGQSLTLIATANQGSEATYESGFVIDKFPISRPNLTFSTLTVSNMSPEDSSIYLCSVLPDSYGYTFGSGTRLTVV.

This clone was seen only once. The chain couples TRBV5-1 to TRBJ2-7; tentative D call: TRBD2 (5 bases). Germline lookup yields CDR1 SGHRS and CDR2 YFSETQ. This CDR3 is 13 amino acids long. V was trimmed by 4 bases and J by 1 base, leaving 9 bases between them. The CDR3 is CASSEDFSYEQYF. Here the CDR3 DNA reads TGCGCCAGCAGCGAGGACTTTTCCTACGAGCAGTACTTC.

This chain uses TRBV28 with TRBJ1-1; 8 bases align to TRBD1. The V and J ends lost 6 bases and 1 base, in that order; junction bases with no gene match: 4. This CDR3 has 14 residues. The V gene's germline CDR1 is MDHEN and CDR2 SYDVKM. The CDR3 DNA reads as TGTGCCAGCAGCGTAACAGGGGGGAACACTGAAGCTTTCTTT. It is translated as CASSVTGGNTEAFF.

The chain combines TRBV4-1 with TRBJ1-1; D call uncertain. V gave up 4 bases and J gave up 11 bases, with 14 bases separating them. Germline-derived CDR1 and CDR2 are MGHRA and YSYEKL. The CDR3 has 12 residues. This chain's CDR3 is CASSPTMSEAFF. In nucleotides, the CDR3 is TGCGCCAGCAGCCCAACTATGTCAGAGGCTTTCTTT.

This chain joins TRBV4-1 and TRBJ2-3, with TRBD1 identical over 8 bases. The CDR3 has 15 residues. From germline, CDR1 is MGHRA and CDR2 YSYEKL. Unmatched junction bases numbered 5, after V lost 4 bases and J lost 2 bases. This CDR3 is CASSPGQGDTDTQYF. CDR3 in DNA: TGCGCCAGCAGCCCCGGACAGGGCGACACAGATACGCAGTATTTT.

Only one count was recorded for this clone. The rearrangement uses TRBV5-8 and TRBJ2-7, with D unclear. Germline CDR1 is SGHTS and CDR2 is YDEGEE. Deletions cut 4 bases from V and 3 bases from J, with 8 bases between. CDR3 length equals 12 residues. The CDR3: CASSKRGYEQYF. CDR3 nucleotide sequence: TGTGCCAGCAGCAAGAGAGGCTACGAGCAGTACTTC. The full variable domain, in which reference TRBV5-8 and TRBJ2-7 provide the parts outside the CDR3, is EAGVTQSPTHLIKTRGQQATLRCSPISGHTSVYWYQQALGLGLQFLLWYDEGEERNRGNFPPRFSGRQFPNYSSELNVNALELEDSALYLCASSKRGYEQYFGPGTRLTVT.

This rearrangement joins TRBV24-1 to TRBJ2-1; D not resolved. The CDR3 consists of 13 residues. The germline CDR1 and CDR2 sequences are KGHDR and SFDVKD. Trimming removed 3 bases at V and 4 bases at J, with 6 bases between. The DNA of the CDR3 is TGTGCCACCAGTGATGAGAAGTACAATGAGCAGTTCTTC. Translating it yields CATSDEKYNEQFF.

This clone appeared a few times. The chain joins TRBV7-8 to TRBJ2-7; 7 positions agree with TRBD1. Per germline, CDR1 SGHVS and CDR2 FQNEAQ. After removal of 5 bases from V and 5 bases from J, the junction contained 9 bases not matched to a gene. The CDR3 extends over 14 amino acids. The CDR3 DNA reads TGTGCCAGCAGCCAAATACCAACAGGGGACGAGCAGTACTTC. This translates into CASSQIPTGDEQYF.

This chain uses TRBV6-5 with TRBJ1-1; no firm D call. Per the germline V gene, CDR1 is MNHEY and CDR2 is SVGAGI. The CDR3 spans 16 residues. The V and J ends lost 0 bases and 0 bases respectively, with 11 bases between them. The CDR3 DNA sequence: TGTGCCAGCAGTTACTCCACCCCCCCTATGAACACTGAAGCTTTCTTT. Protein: CASSYSTPPMNTEAFF.

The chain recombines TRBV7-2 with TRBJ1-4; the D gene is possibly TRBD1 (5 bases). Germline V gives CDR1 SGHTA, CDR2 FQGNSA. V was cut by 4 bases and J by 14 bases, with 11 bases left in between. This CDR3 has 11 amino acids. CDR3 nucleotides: TGTGCCAGCAGCTCTGGGACTATCCTGTTTTTT. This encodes CASSSGTILFF.

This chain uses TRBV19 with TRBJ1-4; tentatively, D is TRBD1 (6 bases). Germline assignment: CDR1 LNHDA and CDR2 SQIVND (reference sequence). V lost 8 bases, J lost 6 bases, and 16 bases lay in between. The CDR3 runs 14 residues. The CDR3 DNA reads TGTGCCAGTCTGGGGGCGGGTAGGGATGAAAAACTGTTTTTT. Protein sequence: CASLGAGRDEKLFF.

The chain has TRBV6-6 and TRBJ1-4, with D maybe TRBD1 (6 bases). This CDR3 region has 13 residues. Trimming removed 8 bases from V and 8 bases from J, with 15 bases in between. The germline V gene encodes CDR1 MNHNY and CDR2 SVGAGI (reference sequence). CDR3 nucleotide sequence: TGTGCCAGCTGGGAGGGGGGGGTGGAAAAACTGTTTTTT. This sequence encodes CASWEGGVEKLFF.

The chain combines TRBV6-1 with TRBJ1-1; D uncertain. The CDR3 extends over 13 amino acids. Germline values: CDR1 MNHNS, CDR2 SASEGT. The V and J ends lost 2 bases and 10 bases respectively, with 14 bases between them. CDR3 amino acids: CASSESLSLAAFF. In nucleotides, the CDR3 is TGTGCCAGCAGTGAAAGTTTATCTTTGGCAGCTTTCTTT.

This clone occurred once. The CDR3 nucleotides read TGCGCCAGCAGCGCCAACCCCAGAGGCCCCAACACCATATATTTT. It is translated as CASSANPRGPNTIYF. V gene TRBV5-1 combines with J gene TRBJ1-3; D is unclear. Trimming pared 4 bases from V and 7 bases from J, leaving 18 bases between. Germline V gene lookup returns CDR1 SGHRS and CDR2 YFSETQ. This CDR3 is 15 amino acids long. Full variable domain (missing parts from reference TRBV5-1 and TRBJ1-3): KAGVTQTPRYLIKTRGQQVTLSCSPISGHRSVSWYQQTPGQGLQFLFEYFSETQRNKGNFPGRFSGRQFSNSRSEMNVSTLELGDSALYLCASSANPRGPNTIYFGEGSWLTVV.